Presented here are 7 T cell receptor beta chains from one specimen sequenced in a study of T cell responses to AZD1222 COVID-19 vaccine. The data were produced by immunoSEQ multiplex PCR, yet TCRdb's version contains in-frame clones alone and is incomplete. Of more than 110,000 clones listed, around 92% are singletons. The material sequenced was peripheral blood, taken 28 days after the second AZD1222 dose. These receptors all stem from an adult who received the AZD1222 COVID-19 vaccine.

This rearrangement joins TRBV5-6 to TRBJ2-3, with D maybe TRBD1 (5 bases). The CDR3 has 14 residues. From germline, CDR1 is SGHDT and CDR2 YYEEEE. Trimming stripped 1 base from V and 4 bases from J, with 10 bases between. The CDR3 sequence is CASSLPGFPDTQYF. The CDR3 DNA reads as TGTGCCAGCAGCTTGCCAGGGTTCCCAGATACGCAGTATTTT.

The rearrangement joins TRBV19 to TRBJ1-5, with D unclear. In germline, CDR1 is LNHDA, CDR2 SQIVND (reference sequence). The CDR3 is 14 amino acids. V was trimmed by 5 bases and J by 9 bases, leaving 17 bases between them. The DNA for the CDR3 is TGTGCCAGTAGTGCGGTCAAAGAGGATCCGCCCCAGCATTTT. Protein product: CASSAVKEDPPQHF.

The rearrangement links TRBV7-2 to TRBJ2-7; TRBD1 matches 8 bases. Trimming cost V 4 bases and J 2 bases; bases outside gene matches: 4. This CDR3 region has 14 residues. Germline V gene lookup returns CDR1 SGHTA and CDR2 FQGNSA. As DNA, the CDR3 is TGTGCCAGCAGCTCCTCAGGGGGCCCCTACGAGCAGTACTTC. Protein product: CASSSSGGPYEQYF.

CDR3 in DNA: TGTGCCAGCCGAAGGACAGGGGCCAACTATGGCTACACCTTC. Its protein product is CASRRTGANYGYTF. V usage is TRBV19 and J usage is TRBJ1-2, with TRBD1 matching 9 bases. V shed 9 bases, J shed 2 bases, and the junction held 7 bases outside the gene matches. Germline lookup yields CDR1 LNHDA and CDR2 SQIVND (reference sequence). This CDR3 has 14 residues.

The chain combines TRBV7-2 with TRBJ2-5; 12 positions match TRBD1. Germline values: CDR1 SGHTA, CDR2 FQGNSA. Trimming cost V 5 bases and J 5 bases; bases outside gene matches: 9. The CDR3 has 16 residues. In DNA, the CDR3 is TGTGCCAGCAGCCAACTCGGGACAGGGGGCCGGGAGACCCAGTACTTC. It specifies CASSQLGTGGRETQYF. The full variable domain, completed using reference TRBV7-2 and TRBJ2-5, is GAGVSQSPSNKVTEKGKDVELRCDPISGHTALYWYRQSLGQGLEFLIYFQGNSAPDKSGLPSDRFSAERTGGSVSTLTIQRTQQEDSAVYLCASSQLGTGGRETQYFGPGTRLLVL.

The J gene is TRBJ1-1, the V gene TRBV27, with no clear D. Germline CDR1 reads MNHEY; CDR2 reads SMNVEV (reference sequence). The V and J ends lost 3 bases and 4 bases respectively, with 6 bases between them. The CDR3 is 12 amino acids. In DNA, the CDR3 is TGTGCCAGCAGTTTGAGAGTCACTGAAGCTTTCTTT. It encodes CASSLRVTEAFF.

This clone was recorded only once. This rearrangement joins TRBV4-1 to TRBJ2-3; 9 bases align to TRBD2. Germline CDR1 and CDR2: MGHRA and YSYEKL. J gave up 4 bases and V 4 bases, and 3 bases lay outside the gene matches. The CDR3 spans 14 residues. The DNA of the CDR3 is TGCGCCAGCAGCCTGGGCGGGGGGGCAGATACGCAGTATTTT. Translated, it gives CASSLGGGADTQYF.